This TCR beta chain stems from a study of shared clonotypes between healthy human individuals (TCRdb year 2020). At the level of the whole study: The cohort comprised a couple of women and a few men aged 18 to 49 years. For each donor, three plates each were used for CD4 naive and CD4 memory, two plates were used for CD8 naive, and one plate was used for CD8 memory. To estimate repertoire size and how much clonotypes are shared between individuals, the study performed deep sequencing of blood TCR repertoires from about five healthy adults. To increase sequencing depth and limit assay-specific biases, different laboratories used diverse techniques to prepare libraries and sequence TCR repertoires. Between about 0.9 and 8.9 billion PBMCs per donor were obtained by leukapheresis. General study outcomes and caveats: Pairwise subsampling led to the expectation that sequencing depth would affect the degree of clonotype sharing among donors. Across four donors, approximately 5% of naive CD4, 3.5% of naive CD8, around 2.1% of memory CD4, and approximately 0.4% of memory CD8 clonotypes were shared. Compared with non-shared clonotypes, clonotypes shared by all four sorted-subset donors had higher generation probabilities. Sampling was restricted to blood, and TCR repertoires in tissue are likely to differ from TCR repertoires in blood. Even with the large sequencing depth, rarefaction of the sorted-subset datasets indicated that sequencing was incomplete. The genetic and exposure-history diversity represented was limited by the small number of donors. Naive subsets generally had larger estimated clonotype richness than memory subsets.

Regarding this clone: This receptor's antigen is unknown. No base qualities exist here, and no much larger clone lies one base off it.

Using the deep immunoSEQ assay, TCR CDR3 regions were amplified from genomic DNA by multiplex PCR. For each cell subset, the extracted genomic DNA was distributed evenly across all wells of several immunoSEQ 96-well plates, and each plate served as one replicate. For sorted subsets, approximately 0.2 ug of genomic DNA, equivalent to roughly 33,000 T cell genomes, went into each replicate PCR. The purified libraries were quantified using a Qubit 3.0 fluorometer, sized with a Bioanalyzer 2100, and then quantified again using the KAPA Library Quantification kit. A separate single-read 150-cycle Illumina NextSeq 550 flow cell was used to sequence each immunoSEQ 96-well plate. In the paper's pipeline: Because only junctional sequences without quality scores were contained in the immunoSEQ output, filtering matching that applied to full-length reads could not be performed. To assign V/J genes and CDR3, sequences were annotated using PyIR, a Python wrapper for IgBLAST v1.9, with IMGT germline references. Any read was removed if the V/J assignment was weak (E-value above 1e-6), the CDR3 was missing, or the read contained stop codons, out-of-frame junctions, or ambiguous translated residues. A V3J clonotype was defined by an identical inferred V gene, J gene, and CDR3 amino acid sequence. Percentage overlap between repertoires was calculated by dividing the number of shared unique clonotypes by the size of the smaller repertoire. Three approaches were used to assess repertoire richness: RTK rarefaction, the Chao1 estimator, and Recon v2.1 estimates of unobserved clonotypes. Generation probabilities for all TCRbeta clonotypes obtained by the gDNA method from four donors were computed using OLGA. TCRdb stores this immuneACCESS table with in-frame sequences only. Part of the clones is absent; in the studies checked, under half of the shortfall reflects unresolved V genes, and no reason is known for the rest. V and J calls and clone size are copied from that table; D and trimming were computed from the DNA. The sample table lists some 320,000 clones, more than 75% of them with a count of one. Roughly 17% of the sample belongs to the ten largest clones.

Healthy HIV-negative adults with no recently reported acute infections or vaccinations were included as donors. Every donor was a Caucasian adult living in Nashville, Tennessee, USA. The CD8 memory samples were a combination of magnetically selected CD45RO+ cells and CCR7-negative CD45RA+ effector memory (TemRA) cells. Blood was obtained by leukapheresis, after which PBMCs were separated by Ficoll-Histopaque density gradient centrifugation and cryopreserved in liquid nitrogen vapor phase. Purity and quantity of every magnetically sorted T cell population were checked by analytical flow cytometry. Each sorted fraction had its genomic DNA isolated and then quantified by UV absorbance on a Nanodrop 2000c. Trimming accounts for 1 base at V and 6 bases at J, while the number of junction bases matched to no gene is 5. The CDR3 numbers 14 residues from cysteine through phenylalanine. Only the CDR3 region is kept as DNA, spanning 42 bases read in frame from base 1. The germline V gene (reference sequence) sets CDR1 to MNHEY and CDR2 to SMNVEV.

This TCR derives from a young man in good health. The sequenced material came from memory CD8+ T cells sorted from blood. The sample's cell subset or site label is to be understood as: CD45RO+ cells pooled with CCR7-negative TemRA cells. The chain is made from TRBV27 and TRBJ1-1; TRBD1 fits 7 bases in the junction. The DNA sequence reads TGTGCCAGCAGTTTATTCAAAACAGGGGCTGAAGCTTTCTTT. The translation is CASSLFKTGAEAFF.